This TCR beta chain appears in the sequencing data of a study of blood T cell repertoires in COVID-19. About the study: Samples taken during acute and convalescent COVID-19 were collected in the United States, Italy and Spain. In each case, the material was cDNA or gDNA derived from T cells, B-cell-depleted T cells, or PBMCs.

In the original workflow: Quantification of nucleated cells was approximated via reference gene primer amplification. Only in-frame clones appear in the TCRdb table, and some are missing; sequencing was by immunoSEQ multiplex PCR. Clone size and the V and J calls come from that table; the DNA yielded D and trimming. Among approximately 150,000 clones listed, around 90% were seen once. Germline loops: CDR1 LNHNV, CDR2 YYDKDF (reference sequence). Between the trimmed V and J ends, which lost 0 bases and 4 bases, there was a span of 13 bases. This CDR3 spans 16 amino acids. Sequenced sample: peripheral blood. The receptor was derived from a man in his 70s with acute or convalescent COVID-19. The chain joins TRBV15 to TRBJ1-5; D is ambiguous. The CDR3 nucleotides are TGTGCCACCAGCAGAGAGGCATTGATGGTGAATCAGCCCCAGCATTTT. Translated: CATSREALMVNQPQHF.